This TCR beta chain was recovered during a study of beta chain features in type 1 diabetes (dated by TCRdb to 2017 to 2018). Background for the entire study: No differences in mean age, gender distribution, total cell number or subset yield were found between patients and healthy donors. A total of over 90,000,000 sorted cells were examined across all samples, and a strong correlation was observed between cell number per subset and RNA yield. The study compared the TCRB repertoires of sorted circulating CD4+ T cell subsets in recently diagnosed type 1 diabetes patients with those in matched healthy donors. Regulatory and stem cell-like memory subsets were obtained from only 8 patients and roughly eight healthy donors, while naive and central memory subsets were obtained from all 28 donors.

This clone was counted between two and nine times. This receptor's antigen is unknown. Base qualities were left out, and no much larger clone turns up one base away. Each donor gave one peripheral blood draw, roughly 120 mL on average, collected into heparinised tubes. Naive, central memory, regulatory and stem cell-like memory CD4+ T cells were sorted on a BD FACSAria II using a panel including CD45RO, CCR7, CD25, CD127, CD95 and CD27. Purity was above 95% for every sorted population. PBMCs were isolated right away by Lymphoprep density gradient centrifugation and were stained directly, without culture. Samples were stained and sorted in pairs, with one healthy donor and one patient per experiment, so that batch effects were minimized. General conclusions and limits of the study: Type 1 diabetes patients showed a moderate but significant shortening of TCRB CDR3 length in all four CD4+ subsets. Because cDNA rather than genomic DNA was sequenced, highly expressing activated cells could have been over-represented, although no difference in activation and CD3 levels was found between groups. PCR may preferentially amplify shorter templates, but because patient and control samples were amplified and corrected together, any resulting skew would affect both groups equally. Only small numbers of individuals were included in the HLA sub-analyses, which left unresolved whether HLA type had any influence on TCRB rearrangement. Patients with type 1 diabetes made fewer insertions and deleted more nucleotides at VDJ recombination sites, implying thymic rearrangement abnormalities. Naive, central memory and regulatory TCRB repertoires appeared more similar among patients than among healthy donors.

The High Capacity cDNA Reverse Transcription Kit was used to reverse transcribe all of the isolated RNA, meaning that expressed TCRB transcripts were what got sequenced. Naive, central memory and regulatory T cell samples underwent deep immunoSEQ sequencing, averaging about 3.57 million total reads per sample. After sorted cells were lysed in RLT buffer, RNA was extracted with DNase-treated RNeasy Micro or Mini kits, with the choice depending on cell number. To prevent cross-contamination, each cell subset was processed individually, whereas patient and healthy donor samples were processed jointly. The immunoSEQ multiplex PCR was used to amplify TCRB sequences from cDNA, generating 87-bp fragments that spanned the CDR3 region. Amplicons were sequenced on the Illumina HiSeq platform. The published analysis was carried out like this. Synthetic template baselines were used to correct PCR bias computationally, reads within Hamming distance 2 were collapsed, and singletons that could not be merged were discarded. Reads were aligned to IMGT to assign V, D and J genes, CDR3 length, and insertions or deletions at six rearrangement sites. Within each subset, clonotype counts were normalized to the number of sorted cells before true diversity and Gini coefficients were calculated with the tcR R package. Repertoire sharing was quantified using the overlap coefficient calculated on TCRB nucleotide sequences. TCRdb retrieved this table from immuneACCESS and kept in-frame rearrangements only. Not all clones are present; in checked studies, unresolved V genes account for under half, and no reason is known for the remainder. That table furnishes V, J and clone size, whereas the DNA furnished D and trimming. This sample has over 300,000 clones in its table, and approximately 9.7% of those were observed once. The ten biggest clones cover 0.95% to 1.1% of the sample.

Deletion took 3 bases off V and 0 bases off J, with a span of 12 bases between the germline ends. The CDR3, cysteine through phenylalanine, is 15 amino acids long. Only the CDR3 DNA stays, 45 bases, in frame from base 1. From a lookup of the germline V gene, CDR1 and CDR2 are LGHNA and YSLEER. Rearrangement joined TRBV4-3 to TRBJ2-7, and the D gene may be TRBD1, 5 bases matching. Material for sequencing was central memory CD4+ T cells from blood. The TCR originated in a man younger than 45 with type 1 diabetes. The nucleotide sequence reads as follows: TGCGCCAGCAGCCAGGGGCTCCAAAGCTCCTACGAGCAGTACTTC. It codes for CASSQGLQSSYEQYF.